These T cell receptor beta chains were read from a single sample in a study of cytomegalovirus exposure and HLA in healthy donors. Only in-frame clones appear in the TCRdb table, and some are missing; sequencing was by immunoSEQ multiplex PCR. The data hold 150,000 or so clones, with 80% to 90% observed a single time. The sample comprised PBMCs. The receptors were sampled from a man between 18 and 35 years old in good health and CMV-seropositive. Both conserved end residues are trimmed from each CDR3. The order of the fields is CDR3 protein, J gene, V gene.

CDR3aa: SVEERGMGYGYT; j_gene: TRBJ1-2; v_gene: TRBV29-1
CDR3aa: ASSISRDTSYNEQF; j_gene: TRBJ2-1; v_gene: TRBV13
CDR3aa: AIAGRTIAPREQY; j_gene: TRBJ2-7; v_gene: TRBV10-3
CDR3aa: ASSQEGGAAGELF; j_gene: TRBJ2-2; v_gene: TRBV4-2
CDR3aa: ASSGGGTSREQY; j_gene: TRBJ2-7; v_gene: TRBV6-6
CDR3aa: ATRGEGATYNEQF; j_gene: TRBJ2-1; v_gene: TRBV12-5
CDR3aa: ASQGLSSGNTIY; j_gene: TRBJ1-3; v_gene: TRBV27
CDR3aa: ASSIPGFEYGYT; j_gene: TRBJ1-2; v_gene: TRBV19
CDR3aa: ASSIRQGQYNEQF; j_gene: TRBJ2-1; v_gene: TRBV19
CDR3aa: ASSSRSGTDAYEQY; j_gene: TRBJ2-7; v_gene: TRBV7-9
CDR3aa: PPAGGADTIY; j_gene: TRBJ1-3; v_gene: TRBV23-1
CDR3aa: ASRPDNSNQPQH; j_gene: TRBJ1-5; v_gene: TRBV27
CDR3aa: ASSVEGDRSYEQY; j_gene: TRBJ2-7; v_gene: TRBV5-1
CDR3aa: ASSVGHSTGNTIY; j_gene: TRBJ1-3; v_gene: TRBV6-1
CDR3aa: ASRGQSGENQPQH; j_gene: TRBJ1-5; v_gene: TRBV6-5
CDR3aa: AWSARTYEQY; j_gene: TRBJ2-7; v_gene: TRBV30
CDR3aa: ASSLGSGAGLETQY; j_gene: TRBJ2-5; v_gene: TRBV7-6
CDR3aa: ASSHLSSGYGYT; j_gene: TRBJ1-2; v_gene: TRBV4-1
CDR3aa: ASSFLQGSTGELF; j_gene: TRBJ2-2; v_gene: TRBV28
CDR3aa: ASSRGTGRRETQY; j_gene: TRBJ2-5; v_gene: TRBV19
CDR3aa: SVPGTGLRETQY; j_gene: TRBJ2-5; v_gene: TRBV29-1
CDR3aa: ASSLPGQGINEQF; j_gene: TRBJ2-1; v_gene: TRBV7-3
CDR3aa: ASSVTGTGNTIY; j_gene: TRBJ1-3; v_gene: TRBV9
CDR3aa: ASSLGIRSSYNEQF; j_gene: TRBJ2-1; v_gene: TRBV11-3
CDR3aa: ASSPGTGGFSGANVLT; j_gene: TRBJ2-6; v_gene: TRBV5-4
CDR3aa: AWSVGHPGGGKLF; j_gene: TRBJ1-4; v_gene: TRBV30
CDR3aa: ASSLGERGNTDTQY; j_gene: TRBJ2-3; v_gene: TRBV4-2
CDR3aa: ASSRQGATNEKLF; j_gene: TRBJ1-4; v_gene: TRBV6-1
CDR3aa: AWSWLFNEKLF; j_gene: TRBJ1-4; v_gene: TRBV30
CDR3aa: ASRSGWGQGFSPLH; j_gene: TRBJ1-6; v_gene: TRBV4-1
CDR3aa: ASSVRQGVYEQY; j_gene: TRBJ2-7; v_gene: TRBV6-1
CDR3aa: SVEGAGNTEAF; j_gene: TRBJ1-1; v_gene: TRBV29-1
CDR3aa: ASSLDRNTEAF; j_gene: TRBJ1-1; v_gene: TRBV13
CDR3aa: ASSLLWGGGQPQH; j_gene: TRBJ1-5; v_gene: TRBV7-2
CDR3aa: AWDRDTALYT; j_gene: TRBJ1-2; v_gene: TRBV30
CDR3aa: ASSYQAETDTQY; j_gene: TRBJ2-3; v_gene: TRBV5-4
CDR3aa: ASSGDRDLRGSPLH; j_gene: TRBJ1-6; v_gene: TRBV9
CDR3aa: ASSQLGVGVYEQY; j_gene: TRBJ2-7; v_gene: TRBV7-2
CDR3aa: ASSVGPSSYNEQF; j_gene: TRBJ2-1; v_gene: TRBV9
CDR3aa: ASSLASGGAEEETQY; j_gene: TRBJ2-5; v_gene: TRBV7-9
CDR3aa: ASSRGQTNTEAF; j_gene: TRBJ1-1; v_gene: TRBV6-5
CDR3aa: ASSQGRGAQETQY; j_gene: TRBJ2-5; v_gene: TRBV6-1
CDR3aa: ASSQYRGIGNTIY; j_gene: TRBJ1-3; v_gene: TRBV16